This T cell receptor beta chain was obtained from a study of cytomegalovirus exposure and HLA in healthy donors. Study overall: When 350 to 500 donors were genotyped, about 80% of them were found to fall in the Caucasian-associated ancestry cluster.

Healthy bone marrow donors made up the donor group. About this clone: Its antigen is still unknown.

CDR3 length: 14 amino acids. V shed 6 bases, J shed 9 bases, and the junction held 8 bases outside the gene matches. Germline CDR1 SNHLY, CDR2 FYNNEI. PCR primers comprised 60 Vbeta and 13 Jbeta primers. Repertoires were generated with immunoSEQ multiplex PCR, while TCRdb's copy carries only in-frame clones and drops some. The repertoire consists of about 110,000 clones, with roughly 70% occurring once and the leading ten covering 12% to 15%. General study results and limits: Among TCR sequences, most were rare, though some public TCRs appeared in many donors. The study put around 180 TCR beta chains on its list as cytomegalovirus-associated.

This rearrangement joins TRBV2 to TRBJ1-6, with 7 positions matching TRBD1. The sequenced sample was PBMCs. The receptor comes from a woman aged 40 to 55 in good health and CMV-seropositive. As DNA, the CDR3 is TGTGCCAGCAGGGAGACAGGGCGGGGTTCACCCCTCCACTTT. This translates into CASRETGRGSPLHF.